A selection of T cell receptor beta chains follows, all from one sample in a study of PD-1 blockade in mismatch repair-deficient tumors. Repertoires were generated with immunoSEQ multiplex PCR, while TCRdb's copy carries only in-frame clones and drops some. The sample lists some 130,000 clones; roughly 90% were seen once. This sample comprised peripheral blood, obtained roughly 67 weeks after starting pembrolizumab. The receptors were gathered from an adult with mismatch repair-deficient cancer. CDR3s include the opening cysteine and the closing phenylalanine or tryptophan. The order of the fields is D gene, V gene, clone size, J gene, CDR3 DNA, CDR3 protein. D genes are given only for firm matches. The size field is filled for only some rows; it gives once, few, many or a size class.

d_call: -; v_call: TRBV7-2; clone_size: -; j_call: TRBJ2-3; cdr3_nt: TGTGCCAGCAGCTTAGGGACCGGATACACAGATACGCAGTATTTT; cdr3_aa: CASSLGTGYTDTQYF
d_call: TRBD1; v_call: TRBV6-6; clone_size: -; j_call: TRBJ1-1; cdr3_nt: TGTGCCAGCAGTTCACAAGAAGGGACAGCAGAAGCTTTCTTT; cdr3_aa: CASSSQEGTAEAFF
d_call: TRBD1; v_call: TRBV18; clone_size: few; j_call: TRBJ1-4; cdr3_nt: TGTGCCAGCTCACCTAAGGCGCCGGGACAGGGGGCGGAAAAACTGTTTTTT; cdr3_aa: CASSPKAPGQGAEKLFF
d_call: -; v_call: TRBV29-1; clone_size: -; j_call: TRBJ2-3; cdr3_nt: TGCAGCGTTGAAGGGGCCACCGCGGGCAACACAGATACGCAGTATTTT; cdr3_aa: CSVEGATAGNTDTQYF
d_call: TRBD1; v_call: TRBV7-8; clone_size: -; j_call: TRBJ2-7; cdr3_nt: TGTGCCAGCAGCCCACCGGACAGGGGGTACGAGCAGTACTTC; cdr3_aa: CASSPPDRGYEQYF
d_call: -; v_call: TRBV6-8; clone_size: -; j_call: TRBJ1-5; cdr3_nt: TGTGCCAGCAGTTACCCGATTGGGGAAGGCAATCAGCCCCAGCATTTT; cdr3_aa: CASSYPIGEGNQPQHF
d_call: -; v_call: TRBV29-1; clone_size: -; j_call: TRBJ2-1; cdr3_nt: TGCAGCGTTGATCCTCCCGGAGCTCTGGATGAGCAGTTCTTC; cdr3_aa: CSVDPPGALDEQFF
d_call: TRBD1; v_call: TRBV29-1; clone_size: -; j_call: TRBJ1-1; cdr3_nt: TGCAGCGGTGGACAGGGGACTGAAGCTTTCTTT; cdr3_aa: CSGGQGTEAFF
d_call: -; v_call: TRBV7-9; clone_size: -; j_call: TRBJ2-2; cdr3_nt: TGTGCCAGCAGCTTAGGGGCCGGGGAGCTGTTTTTT; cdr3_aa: CASSLGAGELFF
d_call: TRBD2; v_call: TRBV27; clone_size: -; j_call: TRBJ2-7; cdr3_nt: TGTGCCAGCAATTCACTAGCGGGAAATGGTGCCTACGAGCAGTACTTC; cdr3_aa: CASNSLAGNGAYEQYF
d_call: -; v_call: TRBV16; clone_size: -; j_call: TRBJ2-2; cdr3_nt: TGTGCCAGCAGCCAATTGGTGGACACCGGGGAGCTGTTTTTT; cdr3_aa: CASSQLVDTGELFF